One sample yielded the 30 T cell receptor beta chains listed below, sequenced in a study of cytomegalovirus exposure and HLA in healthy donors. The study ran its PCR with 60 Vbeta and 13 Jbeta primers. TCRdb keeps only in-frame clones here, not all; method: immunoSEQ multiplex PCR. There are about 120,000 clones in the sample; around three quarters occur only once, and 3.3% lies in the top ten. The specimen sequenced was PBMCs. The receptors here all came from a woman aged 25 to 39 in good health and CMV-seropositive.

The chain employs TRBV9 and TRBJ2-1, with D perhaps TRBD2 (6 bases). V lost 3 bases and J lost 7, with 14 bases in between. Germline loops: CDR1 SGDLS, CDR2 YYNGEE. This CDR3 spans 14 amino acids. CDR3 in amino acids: CASSAGGRMNEQFF. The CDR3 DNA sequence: TGTGCCAGCAGCGCCGGAGGGAGAATGAATGAGCAGTTCTTC.

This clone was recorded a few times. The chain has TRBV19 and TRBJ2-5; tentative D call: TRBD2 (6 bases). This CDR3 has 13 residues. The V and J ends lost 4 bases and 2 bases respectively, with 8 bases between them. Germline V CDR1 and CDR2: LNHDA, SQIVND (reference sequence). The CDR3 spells CASSRGVQETQYF. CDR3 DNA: TGTGCCAGTAGTAGGGGGGTACAAGAGACCCAGTACTTC.

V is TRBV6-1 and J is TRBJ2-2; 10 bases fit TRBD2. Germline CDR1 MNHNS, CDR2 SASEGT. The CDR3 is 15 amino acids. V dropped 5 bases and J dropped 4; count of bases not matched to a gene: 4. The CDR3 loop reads CASSSGLAATGELFF. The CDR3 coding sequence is TGTGCCAGCAGTAGCGGACTAGCGGCCACCGGGGAGCTGTTTTTT.

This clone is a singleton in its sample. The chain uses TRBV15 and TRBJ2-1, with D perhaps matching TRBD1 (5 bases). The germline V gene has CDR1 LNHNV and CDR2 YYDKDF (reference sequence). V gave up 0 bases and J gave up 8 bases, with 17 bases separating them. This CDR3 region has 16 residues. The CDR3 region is CATSRELQGAFHEQFF. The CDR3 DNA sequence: TGTGCCACCAGCAGAGAACTACAAGGGGCTTTCCATGAGCAGTTCTTC.

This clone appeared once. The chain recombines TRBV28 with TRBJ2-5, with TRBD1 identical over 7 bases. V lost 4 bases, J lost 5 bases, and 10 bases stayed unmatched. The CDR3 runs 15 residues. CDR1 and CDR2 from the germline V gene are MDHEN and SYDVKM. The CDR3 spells CASSSNRGTRETQYF. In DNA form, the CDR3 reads TGTGCCAGCAGTTCGAACAGGGGCACTAGGGAGACCCAGTACTTC.

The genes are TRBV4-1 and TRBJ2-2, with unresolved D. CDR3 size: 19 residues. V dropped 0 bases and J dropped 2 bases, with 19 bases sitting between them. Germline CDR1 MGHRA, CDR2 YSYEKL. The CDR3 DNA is TGCGCCAGCAGCCAAGAGGGCAGTCGGAACTTCCCCAACACCGGGGAGCTGTTTTTT. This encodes CASSQEGSRNFPNTGELFF.

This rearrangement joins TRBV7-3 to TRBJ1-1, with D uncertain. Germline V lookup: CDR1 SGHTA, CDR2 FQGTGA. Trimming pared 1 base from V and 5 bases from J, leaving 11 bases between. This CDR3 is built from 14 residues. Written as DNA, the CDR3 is TGTGCCAGCAGCTTAATACCGGGGTTGACTGAAGCTTTCTTT. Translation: CASSLIPGLTEAFF.

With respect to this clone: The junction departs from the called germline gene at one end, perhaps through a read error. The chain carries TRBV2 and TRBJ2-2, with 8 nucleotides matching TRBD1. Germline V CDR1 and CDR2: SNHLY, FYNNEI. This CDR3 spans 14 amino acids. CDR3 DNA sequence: TGTGCCAGCAGTGAGATTACAGGGGGTGGGGAGCCGTTTTTT. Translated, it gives CASSEITGGGEPFF.

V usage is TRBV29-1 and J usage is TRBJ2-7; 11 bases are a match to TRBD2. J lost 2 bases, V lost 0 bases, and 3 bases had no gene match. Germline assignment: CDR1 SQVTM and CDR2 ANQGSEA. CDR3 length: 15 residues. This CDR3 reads CSVEDLLAGAYEQYF. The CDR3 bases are TGCAGCGTTGAAGATCTACTAGCGGGGGCCTACGAGCAGTACTTC.

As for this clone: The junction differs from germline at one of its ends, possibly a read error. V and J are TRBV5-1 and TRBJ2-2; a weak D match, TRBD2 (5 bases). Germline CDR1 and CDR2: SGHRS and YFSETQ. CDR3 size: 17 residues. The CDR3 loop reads CASSLARSGVNTGELFF. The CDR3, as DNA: TGCGCCAGCAGCTTGGCTAGATCCGGGGTTAACACCGGGGAACTGTTTTTT.

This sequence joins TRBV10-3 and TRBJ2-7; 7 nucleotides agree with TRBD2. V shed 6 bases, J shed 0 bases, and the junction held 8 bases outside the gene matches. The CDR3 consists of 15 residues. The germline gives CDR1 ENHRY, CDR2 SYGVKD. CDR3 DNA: TGTGCCATCAGACTAAGCGGGGATAGCTCCTACGAGCAGTACTTC. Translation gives CAIRLSGDSSYEQYF.

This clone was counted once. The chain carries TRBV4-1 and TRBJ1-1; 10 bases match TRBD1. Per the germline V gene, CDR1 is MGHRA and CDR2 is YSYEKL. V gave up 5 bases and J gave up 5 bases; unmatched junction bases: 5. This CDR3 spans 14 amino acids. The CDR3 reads CASSRDRGRTEAFF. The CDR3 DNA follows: TGCGCCAGCAGCAGGGACAGGGGTAGGACTGAAGCTTTCTTT.

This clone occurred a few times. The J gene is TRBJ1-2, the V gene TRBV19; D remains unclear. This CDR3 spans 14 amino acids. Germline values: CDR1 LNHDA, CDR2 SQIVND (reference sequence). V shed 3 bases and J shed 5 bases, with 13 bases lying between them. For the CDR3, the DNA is TGTGCCAGTAGTATTAATGGAGAAGTTTATGGCTACACCTTC. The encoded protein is CASSINGEVYGYTF.

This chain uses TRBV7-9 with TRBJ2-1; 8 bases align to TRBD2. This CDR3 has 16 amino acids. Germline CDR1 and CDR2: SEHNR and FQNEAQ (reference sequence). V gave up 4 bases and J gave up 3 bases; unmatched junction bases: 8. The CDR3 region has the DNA TGTGCCAGCAGCTCGGGGGGGGCCGATATCTACAATGAGCAGTTCTTC. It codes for CASSSGGADIYNEQFF.

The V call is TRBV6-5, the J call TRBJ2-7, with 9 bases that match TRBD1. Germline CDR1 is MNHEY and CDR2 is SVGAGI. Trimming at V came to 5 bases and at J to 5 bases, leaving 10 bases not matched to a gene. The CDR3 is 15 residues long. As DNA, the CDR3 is TGTGCCAGCAGTGCGACGGGACAGGGAGGTGACGAGCAGTACTTC. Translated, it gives CASSATGQGGDEQYF.

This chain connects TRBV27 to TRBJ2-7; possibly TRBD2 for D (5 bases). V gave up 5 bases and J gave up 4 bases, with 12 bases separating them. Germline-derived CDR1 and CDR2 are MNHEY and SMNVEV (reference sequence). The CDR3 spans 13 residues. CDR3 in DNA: TGTGCCAGCAGTCAGGACCGGGGTTACGAGCAGTACTTC. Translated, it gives CASSQDRGYEQYF.

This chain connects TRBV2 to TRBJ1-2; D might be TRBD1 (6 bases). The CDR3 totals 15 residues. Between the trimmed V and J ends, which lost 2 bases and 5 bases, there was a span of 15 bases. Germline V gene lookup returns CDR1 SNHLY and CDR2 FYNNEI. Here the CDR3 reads CASSESGGAGYGYTF. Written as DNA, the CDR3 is TGTGCCAGCAGTGAATCGGGGGGCGCAGGTTATGGCTACACCTTC.

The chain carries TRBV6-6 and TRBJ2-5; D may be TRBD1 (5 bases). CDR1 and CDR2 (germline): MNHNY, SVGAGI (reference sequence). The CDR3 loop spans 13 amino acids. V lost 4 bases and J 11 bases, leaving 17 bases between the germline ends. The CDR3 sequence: CASSSATETEQYF. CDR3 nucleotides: TGTGCCAGCAGTTCGGCTACGGAGACAGAACAGTACTTC.

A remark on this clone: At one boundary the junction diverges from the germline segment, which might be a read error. CDR3 sequence (DNA): TGTGCCAGCAGCGGTCAAAGGGACAGGTCGATTTCGGCCGTCTTC. It yields the protein CASSGQRDRSISAVF. The J gene is TRBJ2-1, the V gene TRBV6-6, with 8 bases identical to TRBD1. The CDR3 totals 15 residues. Germline lookup yields CDR1 MNHNY and CDR2 SVGAGI (reference sequence).

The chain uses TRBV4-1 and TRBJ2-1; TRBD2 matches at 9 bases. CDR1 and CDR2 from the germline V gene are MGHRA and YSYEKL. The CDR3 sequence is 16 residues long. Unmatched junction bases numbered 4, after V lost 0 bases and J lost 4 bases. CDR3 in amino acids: CASSQDAGGIYNEQFF. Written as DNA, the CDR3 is TGCGCCAGCAGCCAAGATGCGGGGGGGATATACAATGAGCAGTTCTTC.

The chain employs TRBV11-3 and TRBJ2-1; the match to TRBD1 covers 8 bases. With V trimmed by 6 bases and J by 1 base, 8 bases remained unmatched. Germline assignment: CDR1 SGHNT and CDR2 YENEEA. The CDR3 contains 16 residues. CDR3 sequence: CASSPQGAVSYNEQFF. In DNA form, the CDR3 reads TGTGCCAGCAGTCCCCAGGGGGCGGTATCCTACAATGAGCAGTTCTTC.

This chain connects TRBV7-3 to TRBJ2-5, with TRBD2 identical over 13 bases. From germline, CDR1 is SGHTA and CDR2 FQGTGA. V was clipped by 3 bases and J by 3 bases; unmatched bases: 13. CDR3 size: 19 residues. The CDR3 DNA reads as TGTGCCAGCAGCTTTTACAAACTCCGACTAGCGGGGGGAGAAGAGACCCAGTACTTC. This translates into CASSFYKLRLAGGEETQYF.

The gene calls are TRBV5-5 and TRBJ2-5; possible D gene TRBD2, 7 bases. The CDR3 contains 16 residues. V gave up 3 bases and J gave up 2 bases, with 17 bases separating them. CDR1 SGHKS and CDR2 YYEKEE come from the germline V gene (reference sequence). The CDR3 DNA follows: TGTGCCAGCAGCTCGGTAGGGGGGGGTGGACAAGAGACCCAGTACTTC. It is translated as CASSSVGGGGQETQYF. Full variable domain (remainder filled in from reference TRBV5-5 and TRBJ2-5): DAGVTQSPTHLIKTRGQQVTLRCSPISGHKSVSWYQQVLGQGPQFIFQYYEKEERGRGNFPDRFSARQFPNYSSELNVNALLLGDSALYLCASSSVGGGGQETQYFGPGTRLLVL.

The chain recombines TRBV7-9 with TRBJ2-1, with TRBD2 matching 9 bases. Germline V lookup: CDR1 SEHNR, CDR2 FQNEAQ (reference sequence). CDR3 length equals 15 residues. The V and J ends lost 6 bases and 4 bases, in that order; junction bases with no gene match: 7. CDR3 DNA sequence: TGTGCCAGCAGTGGGGGACTAGCCCGTTACAATGAGCAGTTCTTC. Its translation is CASSGGLARYNEQFF.

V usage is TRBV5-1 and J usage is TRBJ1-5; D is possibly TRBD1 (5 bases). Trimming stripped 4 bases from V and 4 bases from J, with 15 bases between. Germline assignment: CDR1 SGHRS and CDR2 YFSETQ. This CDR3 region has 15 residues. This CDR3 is CASSIAGILNQPQHF. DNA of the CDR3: TGCGCCAGCAGCATTGCAGGGATCCTAAATCAGCCCCAGCATTTT.

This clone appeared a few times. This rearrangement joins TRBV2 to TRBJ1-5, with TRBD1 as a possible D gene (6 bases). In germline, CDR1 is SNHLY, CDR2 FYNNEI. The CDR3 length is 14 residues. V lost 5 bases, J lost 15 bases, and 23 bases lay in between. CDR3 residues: CASSPYSAQGVVHF. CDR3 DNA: TGTGCCAGCAGTCCTTACTCTGCACAGGGAGTGGTGCATTTT.

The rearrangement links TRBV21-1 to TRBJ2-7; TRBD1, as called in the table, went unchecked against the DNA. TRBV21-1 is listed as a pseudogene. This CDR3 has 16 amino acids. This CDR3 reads CASSKTAQGIAYEQYF. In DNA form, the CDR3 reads TGTGCCAGCAGCAAAACCGCCCAGGGGATCGCCTACGAGCAGTACTTC.

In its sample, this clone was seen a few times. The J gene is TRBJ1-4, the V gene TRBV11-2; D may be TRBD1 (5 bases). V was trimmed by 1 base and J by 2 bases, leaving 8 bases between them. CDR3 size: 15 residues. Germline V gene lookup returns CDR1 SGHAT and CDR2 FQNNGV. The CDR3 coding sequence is TGTGCCAGCAGCTTAGGCAGGGCTACTAATGAAAAACTGTTTTTT. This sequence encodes CASSLGRATNEKLFF.

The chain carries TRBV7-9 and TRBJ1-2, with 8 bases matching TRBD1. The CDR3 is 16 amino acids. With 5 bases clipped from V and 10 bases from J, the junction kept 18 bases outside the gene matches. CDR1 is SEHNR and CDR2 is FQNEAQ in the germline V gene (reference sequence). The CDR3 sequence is CASSASWDRTLWDYTF. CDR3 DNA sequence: TGTGCCAGCAGCGCCAGTTGGGACAGGACCTTGTGGGACTACACCTTC.

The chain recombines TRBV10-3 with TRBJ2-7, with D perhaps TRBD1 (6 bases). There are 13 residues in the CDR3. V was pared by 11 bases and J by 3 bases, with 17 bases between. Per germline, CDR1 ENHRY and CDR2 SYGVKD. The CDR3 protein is CAAQRTAGYEQYF. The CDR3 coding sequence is TGTGCCGCCCAAAGGACAGCCGGCTACGAGCAGTACTTC.